The 30 T cell receptor beta chains listed next were all sequenced from one sample in a study of blood T cells in healthy people across ages. A second PCR, run for about 7 to 11 cycles, used a sample-barcoded 5' primer plus a J-beta primer mix. TCRdb analysed the 5' RACE reads with MiXCR anew, one entry per CDR3 protein. The data hold 650,000 or so distinct CDR3 sequences, with 52% observed a single time. Sequencing was carried out using blood. The receptors stem from a woman older than 75 in good health.

The J gene is TRBJ2-1, the V gene TRBV12-3 or TRBV12-4; 10 nucleotides line up with TRBD2. The ends lost 5 bases at V and 9 bases at J; junction bases unmatched: 4. The CDR3 totals 13 residues. The CDR3 nucleotides are TGTGCCAGCAGTCCGGGACTAGCGATTGAGCAGTTCTTC. It specifies CASSPGLAIEQFF.

This clonotype was counted ten times or more. This sequence joins TRBV25-1 and TRBJ2-1; TRBD2 matches 11 bases. The V gene's germline CDR1 is MGHDK and CDR2 SYGVNS. The CDR3 contains 13 residues. J was trimmed by 15 bases and V by 5 bases; bases with no gene match: 9. CDR3 in amino acids: CASSIPGLAVSFF. DNA of the CDR3: TGTGCCAGCAGTATCCCGGGACTAGCGGTATCGTTCTTC.

This sequence joins TRBV12-3 or TRBV12-4 and TRBJ1-2, with 7 bases matching TRBD1. With 5 bases clipped from V and 2 bases from J, the junction kept 5 bases outside the gene matches. The CDR3 contains 14 residues. The DNA for the CDR3 is TGTGCCAGCAGTCGGGACAGACTGAACTATGGCTACACCTTC. This gives the protein CASSRDRLNYGYTF.

V gene TRBV5-1 combines with J gene TRBJ1-6; D remains unclear. This CDR3 spans 16 amino acids. V lost 5 bases and J 0 bases, leaving 12 bases between the germline ends. Germline assignment: CDR1 SGHRS and CDR2 YFSETQ. CDR3 loop: CASSLDGLSYNSPLHF. CDR3 coding DNA: TGCGCCAGCAGTCTTGACGGGCTCTCCTATAATTCACCCCTCCACTTT. The whole variable domain, filled in from reference TRBV5-1 and TRBJ1-6, reads KAGVTQTPRYLIKTRGQQVTLSCSPISGHRSVSWYQQTPGQGLQFLFEYFSETQRNKGNFPGRFSGRQFSNSRSEMNVSTLELGDSALYLCASSLDGLSYNSPLHFGNGTRLTVT.

Comment on this clonotype: A read error is possible here, since a much larger clone lies one base away. The chain uses TRBV20-1 and TRBJ2-4, with a possible D match to TRBD2 (5 bases). This CDR3 has 15 residues. CDR1 and CDR2 (germline): DFQATT, SNEGSKA (reference sequence). The CDR3 nucleotides read TGCAGTGCTAGAGACGGGGTATTAGCCAAAAGCATTCAGTACTTC. Its protein is CSARDGVLAKSIQYF.

This clonotype occurred many times. The J gene is TRBJ1-2, the V gene TRBV9; 8 nucleotides line up with TRBD1. V dropped 4 bases and J dropped 12; count of bases not matched to a gene: 11. In germline, CDR1 is SGDLS, CDR2 YYNGEE. This CDR3 region has 13 residues. The CDR3: CASSRGQGEEHTF. Written as DNA, the CDR3 is TGTGCCAGCAGCCGTGGACAGGGAGAGGAACACACCTTC.

Regarding this clonotype: This may be a read error, as it is one base from a much larger clone. The V and J genes are TRBV29-1 and TRBJ2-3, with a possible D match to TRBD1 (6 bases). The CDR3 is made up of 15 amino acids. Germline-derived CDR1 and CDR2 are SQVTM and ANQGSEA. Between the trimmed V and J ends, which lost 2 bases and 2 bases, there was a span of 14 bases. Here the CDR3 reads CSVENQGFLTDTQYF. The CDR3 nucleotides are TGCAGCGTTGAAAATCAGGGGTTTCTCACAGATACGCAGTATTTT.

V and J are TRBV6-2 or TRBV6-3 and TRBJ2-5; the match to TRBD1 covers 10 bases. The end of the DNA fits TRBJ2-7 better, so the J call may be wrong. Germline CDR1 MNHEY, CDR2 SVGEGT. The CDR3 runs to 14 residues. In nucleotides, the CDR3 is TGTGCCAGCAGTTACGAGACAGGGGGCGACGAGCAGTACTTC. It codes for CASSYETGGDEQYF.

This clonotype was seen a handful of times. This may come from a read error, since a much larger clone is one base off. This CDR3 is CAGSWGTELTDTQYF. Written as DNA, the CDR3 is TGTGCCGGCAGCTGGGGGACGGAACTCACAGATACGCAGTATTTT. V and J are TRBV7-9 and TRBJ2-3, with D perhaps being TRBD1 or TRBD2 (5 bases each). Germline lookup yields CDR1 SEHNR and CDR2 FQNEAQ (reference sequence). The CDR3 contains 15 residues.

The CDR3 bases are TGTGCCAGCAGTTTCGCTAGCGGGGGTGAGTCGCAGTATTTT. It yields the protein CASSFASGGESQYF. The J gene is TRBJ2-3, the V gene TRBV12-3 or TRBV12-4; 10 positions match TRBD2. Trimming at V came to 3 bases and at J to 10 bases, leaving 7 bases not matched to a gene. This CDR3 comprises 14 residues.

The gene calls are TRBV7-6 and TRBJ1-6; D is perhaps TRBD1 (5 bases). The better agreement between TRBJ1-1 and the DNA end casts doubt on the J call. Germline V gives CDR1 SGHVS, CDR2 FNYEAQ. The length of the CDR3 is 15 residues. The DNA for the CDR3 is TGTGCCAGCAGCCCTCGGGACCCTCAAAAATACGGAGCTTTCTTT. Protein sequence: CASSPRDPQKYGAFF.

The chain links TRBV6-2 or TRBV6-3 to TRBJ1-2, with D uncertain. CDR1 is MNHEY and CDR2 is SVGEGT in the germline V gene. The CDR3 runs 16 residues. V was cut by 1 base and J by 4 bases, with 16 bases left in between. The CDR3 bases are TGTGCCAGCAGTTACTTAGCCTCCGGGATTCCCTATGGCTACACCTTC. Its protein product is CASSYLASGIPYGYTF.

V and J are TRBV24-1 and TRBJ2-1; 10 bases fit TRBD2. J was trimmed by 9 bases and V by 11 bases; bases with no gene match: 27. Germline CDR1 KGHDR, CDR2 SFDVKD. The CDR3 sequence is 19 residues long. The CDR3: CARQTVGSVPLAGVREQFF. The CDR3 DNA sequence: TGTGCCAGGCAAACGGTGGGATCCGTCCCCCTAGCGGGAGTCCGTGAGCAGTTCTTC.

The chain combines TRBV4-3 with TRBJ2-4; D gene unclear. V lost 0 bases, J lost 6 bases, and 15 bases lay in between. Germline V gene lookup returns CDR1 LGHNA and CDR2 YSLEER. The CDR3 extends over 16 amino acids. This CDR3 is CASSQDTAQAGNIQYF. The CDR3 nucleotides read TGCGCCAGCAGCCAAGATACGGCCCAGGCAGGAAACATTCAGTACTTC.

This clonotype was recorded at least ten times. The gene calls are TRBV21-1 and TRBJ2-4. TRBV21-1 is a recognized pseudogene. The CDR3 is 13 residues long. The CDR3 here is CASSSWDTCVQYF. The CDR3 DNA reads as TGTGCCAGCAGCTCTTGGGATACTTGCGTTCAGTACTTC.

J is TRBJ2-1 and V is TRBV7-3; 8 nucleotides agree with TRBD2. With 4 bases clipped from V and 5 bases from J, the junction kept 13 bases outside the gene matches. This CDR3 region has 17 residues. Germline V lookup: CDR1 SGHTA, CDR2 FQGTGA. The CDR3 sequence: CASSSAGLSGGNNEQFF. The DNA of the CDR3 is TGTGCCAGCAGCTCCGCGGGACTAAGCGGGGGAAACAATGAGCAGTTCTTC.

This clonotype was seen only a few times. This sequence joins TRBV12-3 or TRBV12-4 and TRBJ1-2; 10 nucleotides align to TRBD1. Trimming cost V 5 bases and J 6 bases; bases outside gene matches: 3. The CDR3 spans 13 residues. In DNA form, the CDR3 reads TGTGCCAGCAGTCCGACAGGGGGCCATGGCTACACCTTC. Its protein is CASSPTGGHGYTF.

In the case of this clonotype: A read error may explain this, as a much larger clone is one base away. J is TRBJ2-1 and V is TRBV24-1; D perhaps matches TRBD2 (6 bases). Trimming cost V 1 base and J 0 bases, with 9 bases left between them. In germline, CDR1 is KGHDR, CDR2 SFDVKD. The length of the CDR3 is 16 residues. For the CDR3, the DNA is TGTGCCACCAGTGATTTTGGGGGGAACTCCTACAATGAGCAGTTCTTC. Its protein is CATSDFGGNSYNEQFF.

Of note for this clonotype: A much larger clone lies one base from this, so it may be a read error. The V gene is TRBV6-5, the J gene TRBJ2-5; no firm D call. Looked up from germline, CDR1 is MNHEY and CDR2 is SVGAGI. The CDR3 runs 14 residues. The CDR3 region has the DNA TGTGCCAGCAGTGACTCCGAGTTGACAGAGACCCAGTACTTC. This codes for CASSDSELTETQYF.

The V gene is TRBV5-5, the J gene TRBJ1-1, with D unresolved. V dropped 4 bases and J dropped 7 bases, with 11 bases sitting between them. CDR3 length equals 12 residues. CDR1 and CDR2 from the germline V gene are SGHKS and YYEKEE (reference sequence). CDR3 in DNA: TGTGCCAGCAGCCCTGAGGCGGGTGAAGCTTTCTTT. Residues: CASSPEAGEAFF.

This chain links TRBV12-3 or TRBV12-4 with TRBJ2-1; 8 bases are shared with TRBD2. The end of the DNA aligns better with TRBJ2-7, so the J call may be wrong. The CDR3 extends over 18 amino acids. This CDR3 is CASSSLPSGSVSYNEQYF. The CDR3 nucleotides are TGTGCCAGCAGCTCCCTCCCTAGCGGGTCCGTCTCCTACAATGAGCAGTACTTC.

This clonotype was detected many times. The chain couples TRBV4-2 to TRBJ1-2; D remains ambiguous. Germline V gene sequence: CDR1 LGHNA, CDR2 YNFKEQ. The ends were cut back, 0 bases at V and 4 bases at J, with 9 bases in the middle. This CDR3 is 14 amino acids long. The CDR3 DNA reads as TGTGCCAGCAGCCAAGACCTTTCCGGCTATGGCTACACCTTC. The encoded protein is CASSQDLSGYGYTF.

This clonotype was detected ten times or more. The V gene is TRBV29-1, the J gene TRBJ2-1; tentative D call: TRBD1 (6 bases). CDR3 length equals 11 residues. Trimming left V 7 bases short and J 12 bases short, with 16 bases between. The germline V gene encodes CDR1 SQVTM and CDR2 ANQGSEA. The CDR3 loop reads CSGRRQAGQFF. The CDR3 DNA reads TGCAGCGGACGGAGACAGGCGGGGCAGTTCTTC.

The V gene is TRBV29-1, the J gene TRBJ2-3, with D unresolved. V was trimmed by 4 bases and J by 4 bases, leaving 12 bases between them. CDR1 and CDR2 (germline): SQVTM, ANQGSEA. This CDR3 has 13 amino acids. CDR3 amino acids: CSVGGGSADTQYF. The CDR3, as DNA: TGCAGCGTTGGAGGTGGGTCGGCAGATACGCAGTATTTT.

The chain links TRBV12-5 to TRBJ2-2; 9 positions agree with TRBD1. Trimming removed 3 bases from V and 6 bases from J; junction bases left unmatched: 8. CDR1 and CDR2 from the germline V gene are LGHNT and FRNRAP. CDR3 length equals 16 residues. CDR3 in DNA: TGTGCTAGTGGTTTAGATGACAGGGGGTTGGCCGGGGAGCTGTTTTTT. Its protein is CASGLDDRGLAGELFF.

This clonotype has more than one count but fewer than ten. This chain connects TRBV6-1 to TRBJ2-1; D perhaps matches TRBD1 (5 bases). Trimming removed 10 bases from V and 2 bases from J, with 21 bases in between. CDR1 is MNHNS, CDR2 SASEGT, per germline. This CDR3 region has 16 residues. The CDR3 protein is CATKIEHRTTYNEQFF. CDR3 nucleotides: TGTGCCACCAAAATAGAGCACAGGACAACCTACAATGAGCAGTTCTTC.

This chain uses TRBV6-2 or TRBV6-3 with TRBJ2-1; D ambiguous. CDR1 is MNHEY, CDR2 SVGEGT, per germline. The V and J ends lost 6 bases and 6 bases respectively, with 12 bases between them. This CDR3 contains 13 residues. Here the CDR3 reads CASSRQTPNEQFF. DNA for the CDR3: TGTGCCAGCAGCCGACAAACTCCCAATGAGCAGTTCTTC.

This chain uses TRBV12-3 or TRBV12-4 with TRBJ2-1, with no clear D. The CDR3 runs to 16 residues. V lost 5 bases and J lost 0, with 14 bases in between. The chain's CDR3 is CASSPYTLSSYNEQFF. The CDR3 DNA follows: TGTGCCAGCAGTCCTTACACCCTGAGCTCCTACAATGAGCAGTTCTTC.

Note on this clonotype: Given a much more abundant clone one base away, this may be a read error. The chain employs TRBV7-9 and TRBJ2-1; D gene unclear. Per germline, CDR1 SEHNR and CDR2 FQNEAQ (reference sequence). This CDR3 is 12 amino acids long. The CDR3, as DNA: TGTGTCAGCAGATTGACAAGGGATGAGCAGTTCTTC. Translation: CVSRLTRDEQFF. Supplemented by reference TRBV7-9 and TRBJ2-1, the full variable domain reads DTGVSQNPRHKITKRGQNVTFRCDPISEHNRLYWYRQTLGQGPEFLTYFQNEAQLEKSRLLSDRFSAERPKGSFSTLEIQRTEQGDSAMYLCVSRLTRDEQFFGPGTRLTVL.

The J gene is TRBJ2-3, the V gene TRBV20-1; D is uncertain. With 3 bases removed from V and 2 bases from J, the gap between germline ends came to 6 bases. Germline V CDR1 and CDR2: DFQATT, SNEGSKA (reference sequence). The CDR3 is 12 residues long. The CDR3 here is CSASDVTDTQYF. CDR3 DNA: TGCAGTGCTAGTGATGTCACAGATACGCAGTATTTT.